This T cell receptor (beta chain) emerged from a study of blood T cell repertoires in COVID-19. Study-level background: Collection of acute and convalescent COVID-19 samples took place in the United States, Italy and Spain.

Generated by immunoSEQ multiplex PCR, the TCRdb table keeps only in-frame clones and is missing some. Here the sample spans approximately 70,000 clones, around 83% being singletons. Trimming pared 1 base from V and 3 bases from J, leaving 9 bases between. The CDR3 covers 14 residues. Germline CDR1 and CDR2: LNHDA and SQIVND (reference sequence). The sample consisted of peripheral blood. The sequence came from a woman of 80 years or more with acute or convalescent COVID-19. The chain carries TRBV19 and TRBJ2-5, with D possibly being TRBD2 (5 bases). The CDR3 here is CASSIGGDKETQYF. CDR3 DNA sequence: TGTGCCAGTAGTATAGGGGGAGATAAAGAGACCCAGTACTTC.